This is a list of T cell receptor beta chains from one sample in a study of control samples from healthy donors and cancer patients. Libraries were prepared by immunoSEQ multiplex PCR; TCRdb keeps only in-frame clonotypes and omits some of them. The table has some 100,000 clones, roughly 93% seen once. Sequenced: blood. The receptors stem from a man aged 18 to 35 in good health. CDR3s include the opening cysteine and the closing phenylalanine or tryptophan.

len	v_gene	j_gene	CDR3aa
17	TRBV4-1	TRBJ2-6	CASSQPGGSSGANVLTF
13	TRBV2	TRBJ1-5	CASSENYNQPQHF
15	TRBV4-2	TRBJ2-7	CASSQEHSGGYEQYF
15	TRBV5-1	TRBJ1-3	CASSFGYNSENTIYF
12	TRBV19	TRBJ2-2	CATARNTGELFF
18	TRBV6-2/TRBV6-3	TRBJ1-5	CASSYSTGTGYSNQPQHF
14	TRBV5-8	TRBJ2-7	CASSPQAGSYEQYF
13	TRBV7-9	TRBJ2-3	CASSQTSSDTQYF
15	TRBV7-2	TRBJ2-7	CASSSRTQSSYEQYF
13	TRBV19	TRBJ1-1	CASSMTSGMEAFF
15	TRBV5-1	TRBJ1-2	CASSLALGTSYGYTF